Presented here are 26 T cell receptor beta chains from one specimen sequenced in a study of spatial heterogeneity in lung cancer. As for time point: sample taken at primary tumor resection. One entry per CDR3 protein, called by TCRdb with MiXCR from the 5' RACE reads. The sample lists about 23,000 distinct CDR3 sequences, under 6.5% occurring once. General study points: In tumors, expanded intratumoral alpha and beta TCR counts tracked mutation counts.

These TCRs' antigens remain unknown. The starting material was lung tumor tissue, obtained at surgery. These receptors all come from a male donor with early-stage non-small cell lung cancer.

In its sample, this clonotype was seen many times. This chain uses TRBV2 with TRBJ2-7; D perhaps matches TRBD2 (6 bases). V lost 2 bases, J lost 2 bases, and 13 bases lay in between. CDR1 and CDR2 from the germline V gene are SNHLY and FYNNEI. This CDR3 contains 15 residues. DNA for the CDR3: TGTGCCAGCAGTGAACGACTAGAAAGCCCCTACGAGCAGTACTTC. This gives the protein CASSERLESPYEQYF. The full variable domain, in which reference TRBV2 and TRBJ2-7 provide the parts outside the CDR3, is EPEVTQTPSHQVTQMGQEVILRCVPISNHLYFYWYRQILGQKVEFLVSFYNNEISEKSEIFDDQFSVERPDGSNFTLKIRSTKLEDSAMYFCASSERLESPYEQYFGPGTRLTVT.

Many counts were recorded for this clonotype. This rearrangement joins TRBV20-1 to TRBJ2-7; possible D gene TRBD2, 6 bases. In germline, CDR1 is DFQATT, CDR2 SNEGSKA (reference sequence). Trimming stripped 6 bases from V and 5 bases from J, with 17 bases between. CDR3 length equals 13 residues. The CDR3 reads CSAAGQGLNEQYF. CDR3 DNA: TGCAGTGCCGCGGGGCAGGGTCTAAACGAGCAGTACTTC.

The chain combines TRBV5-1 with TRBJ2-7, with D perhaps TRBD2 (7 bases). The CDR3 length is 16 residues. The germline V and J ends were trimmed by 1 base and 2 bases, with 16 bases remaining between them. From germline, CDR1 is SGHRS and CDR2 YFSETQ. The DNA for the CDR3 is TGCGCCAGCAGCTTGTGGGGGGGCTCTGATCCCTACGAGCAGTACTTC. Translated, it gives CASSLWGGSDPYEQYF.

This clonotype has more than one count but fewer than ten. V gene TRBV20-1 combines with J gene TRBJ2-3; D is perhaps TRBD2 (7 bases). V was pared by 5 bases and J by 3 bases, with 18 bases between. The CDR3 has 15 amino acids. From germline, CDR1 is DFQATT and CDR2 SNEGSKA (reference sequence). The CDR3 DNA sequence: TGCAGTGCTTCGATGGGGAGGGGGAAGACAGATACGCAGTATTTT. Protein product: CSASMGRGKTDTQYF.

This clonotype is large. The chain combines TRBV27 with TRBJ2-7, with D perhaps TRBD1 (6 bases). In germline, CDR1 is MNHEY, CDR2 SMNVEV (reference sequence). The CDR3 contains 14 residues. Trimming stripped 7 bases from V and 2 bases from J, with 15 bases between. The CDR3, as DNA: TGTGCCAGCATATCGGGGACACCAACCTACGAGCAGTACTTC. Amino acids: CASISGTPTYEQYF.

The V and J genes are TRBV4-2 and TRBJ2-4; 13 nucleotides align to TRBD2. Germline CDR1 and CDR2: LGHNA and YNFKEQ. The CDR3 covers 17 residues. V gave up 3 bases and J gave up 5 bases; unmatched junction bases: 7. The CDR3 sequence is CASSHWTSGSVENIQYF. As DNA, the CDR3 is TGTGCCAGCAGCCACTGGACTAGCGGGAGTGTGGAAAACATTCAGTACTTC.

At least ten counts were recorded for this clonotype. The chain is built from TRBV19 and TRBJ2-2; D tentatively fits TRBD1 or TRBD2 (6 bases each). CDR1 is LNHDA, CDR2 SQIVND, per germline (reference sequence). Deletions cut 11 bases from V and 2 bases from J, with 12 bases between. This CDR3 is 13 amino acids long. CDR3 residues: CAVGGYNTGELFF. The CDR3 nucleotides are TGTGCCGTGGGGGGCTATAACACCGGGGAGCTGTTTTTT.

This clonotype was counted many times. This chain uses TRBV28 with TRBJ2-4, with 8 positions matching TRBD2. Trimming cost V 10 bases and J 1 base; bases outside gene matches: 15. Per germline, CDR1 MDHEN and CDR2 SYDVKM. The length of the CDR3 is 17 residues. CDR3 DNA: TGTGCCACCAGACACGGGGCGGGAGGAGCGGCCAAAAACATTCAGTACTTC. This encodes CATRHGAGGAAKNIQYF.

This clonotype occurred many times. This rearrangement joins TRBV7-2 to TRBJ2-5, with D perhaps matching TRBD2 (7 bases). CDR3 length: 15 residues. Germline V gene data show CDR1 as SGHTA and CDR2 as FQGNSA. V shed 2 bases and J shed 2 bases, with 12 bases lying between them. The CDR3 sequence: CASSLQRGAQETQYF. DNA of the CDR3: TGTGCCAGCAGCTTACAACGGGGGGCTCAAGAGACCCAGTACTTC.

This clonotype was seen repeatedly, ten times or more. The chain employs TRBV7-2 and TRBJ1-6; 9 nucleotides match TRBD1. J gave up 9 bases and V 7 bases, and 7 bases lay outside the gene matches. CDR1 is SGHTA, CDR2 FQGNSA, per germline. This CDR3 has 14 residues. CDR3 DNA: TGTGCCAGCACTAAGGGACAGGGTAGTTCACCCCTCCACTTT. Translation: CASTKGQGSSPLHF.

This clonotype was picked up a small number of times. The chain is built from TRBV7-2 and TRBJ1-1; D unclear. V was pared by 1 base and J by 11 bases, with 17 bases between. The CDR3 totals 14 residues. Germline V gene lookup returns CDR1 SGHTA and CDR2 FQGNSA. Written as DNA, the CDR3 is TGTGCCAGCAGCTTAGGGGGTAGGGCCTCTTCCGCTTTCTTT. Encoded protein: CASSLGGRASSAFF.

The table lists this clonotype with many counts. This chain joins TRBV12-3 or TRBV12-4 and TRBJ1-3; D might be TRBD1 (5 bases). Between the trimmed V and J ends, which lost 3 bases and 9 bases, there was a span of 15 bases. The CDR3 has 14 residues. The CDR3 region has the DNA TGTGCCAGCAGTTTTGGGGGATCTAGGGGCACCATATATTTT. Protein: CASSFGGSRGTIYF.

This clonotype was detected only a few times. This sequence joins TRBV2 and TRBJ2-5; 11 positions agree with TRBD2. Germline V CDR1 and CDR2: SNHLY, FYNNEI. This CDR3 comprises 15 residues. V was pared by 3 bases and J by 3 bases, with 3 bases of the junction left unmatched. This CDR3 is CASSEGTSGKETQYF. CDR3 bases: TGTGCCAGCAGTGAGGGGACTAGCGGTAAAGAGACCCAGTACTTC.

This clonotype has a count of ten or more. This chain links TRBV6-6 with TRBJ2-3; TRBD2 is a possible D gene (5 bases). V was trimmed by 7 bases and J by 8 bases, leaving 16 bases between them. CDR3 length: 13 amino acids. Germline V gene lookup returns CDR1 MNHNY and CDR2 SVGAGI (reference sequence). CDR3 loop: CASTPLRAGTQYF. Written as DNA, the CDR3 is TGTGCCAGCACCCCTTTGAGGGCGGGTACGCAGTATTTT.

At least ten counts were recorded for this clonotype. The V and J genes are TRBV2 and TRBJ1-4, with TRBD1 as a possible D gene (6 bases). The ends were cut back, 7 bases at V and 8 bases at J, with 20 bases in the middle. CDR1 SNHLY and CDR2 FYNNEI come from the germline V gene. The CDR3 is made up of 15 amino acids. CDR3 sequence: CASKGQISPYEKLFF. CDR3 nucleotide sequence: TGTGCCAGCAAAGGACAGATATCGCCGTACGAAAAACTGTTTTTT.

This clonotype has just a few counts. The genes are TRBV28 and TRBJ2-5; 10 bases map to TRBD2. This CDR3 contains 14 residues. Unmatched junction bases numbered 2, after V lost 5 bases and J lost 2 bases. CDR1 MDHEN and CDR2 SYDVKM come from the germline V gene. DNA for the CDR3: TGTGCCAGCAGTAGCGGGGGGGGACAAGAGACCCAGTACTTC. This encodes CASSSGGGQETQYF.

Sample share makes this clonotype medium-sized (0.01 to 0.1%). The chain carries TRBV12-3 or TRBV12-4 and TRBJ2-7; TRBD1 matches at 7 bases. The CDR3 consists of 12 residues. The J segment lost 9 bases and the V segment lost 5 bases, leaving 7 bases of the junction unmatched. CDR3: CASSATGDGQYF. The CDR3 DNA follows: TGTGCCAGCAGTGCCACAGGGGACGGGCAGTACTTC.

This clonotype was picked up many times. The chain joins TRBV10-3 to TRBJ2-1; D is unresolved. V was clipped by 4 bases and J by 5 bases, with 6 bases between them. The CDR3 has 12 amino acids. Germline CDR1 and CDR2: ENHRY and SYGVKD. In DNA form, the CDR3 reads TGTGCCATCAGTGTGATGGACAATGAGCAGTTCTTC. Translating it yields CAISVMDNEQFF.

This clonotype was seen more than once but under ten times. This chain uses TRBV12-3 or TRBV12-4 with TRBJ2-2; D is uncertain. The CDR3 runs to 15 residues. V lost 6 bases to trimming and J lost 2 bases, with 13 bases between them. The CDR3 protein is CASSDRPTNTGELFF. The CDR3 region has the DNA TGTGCCAGCAGCGACCGCCCTACCAACACCGGGGAGCTGTTTTTT.

This clonotype has a count of ten or more. The rearrangement links TRBV7-2 to TRBJ2-7, with D possibly TRBD2 on 5 matching bases. V dropped 4 bases and J dropped 0 bases, with 13 bases sitting between them. The V gene's germline CDR1 is SGHTA and CDR2 FQGNSA. CDR3 length: 15 residues. The DNA for the CDR3 is TGTGCCAGCAGCTCTCCAGGACTGAGCTCCTACGAGCAGTACTTC. Translation gives CASSSPGLSSYEQYF.

This clonotype was counted ten times or more. The V gene is TRBV7-9, the J gene TRBJ2-6; no reliable D call. V lost 5 bases, J lost 2 bases, and 13 bases lay in between. The CDR3 has 16 residues. The germline V gene has CDR1 SEHNR and CDR2 FQNEAQ (reference sequence). CDR3 in amino acids: CASSVGRTAGANVLTF. CDR3 DNA sequence: TGTGCCAGCAGCGTCGGAAGAACAGCTGGGGCCAACGTCCTGACTTTC.

The V and J genes are TRBV28 and TRBJ2-4; no clear D gene. Trimming removed 4 bases at V and 8 bases at J, with 15 bases between. This CDR3 region has 14 residues. CDR1 and CDR2 from the germline V gene are MDHEN and SYDVKM. CDR3 amino acids: CASSSYTFRDIQYF. DNA for the CDR3: TGTGCCAGCAGTTCCTACACTTTCCGGGACATTCAGTACTTC. Full variable domain (missing parts from reference TRBV28 and TRBJ2-4): DVKVTQSSRYLVKRTGEKVFLECVQDMDHENMFWYRQDPGLGLRLIYFSYDVKMKEKGDIPEGYSVSREKKERFSLILESASTNQTSMYLCASSSYTFRDIQYFGAGTRLSVL.

This clonotype has ten or more counts. J is TRBJ1-5 and V is TRBV12-3 or TRBV12-4; possible D gene TRBD1, 5 bases. Trimming stripped 3 bases from V and 4 bases from J, with 10 bases between. The CDR3 is made up of 14 amino acids. The CDR3 reads CASSFGTGNQPQHF. CDR3 coding DNA: TGTGCCAGCAGTTTCGGGACTGGGAATCAGCCCCAGCATTTT.

This clonotype was seen repeatedly, ten times or more. The V and J genes are TRBV11-2 and TRBJ2-2, with 7 nucleotides matching TRBD1. The CDR3 contains 14 residues. Germline V gives CDR1 SGHAT, CDR2 FQNNGV. V lost 6 bases to trimming and J lost 4 bases; unmatched junction nucleotides: 5. DNA of the CDR3: TGTGCCAGCAGTCCGACAGGGCCCACCGGGGAGCTGTTTTTT. Amino acids: CASSPTGPTGELFF.

This clonotype was counted ten times or more. The chain employs TRBV2 and TRBJ1-3, with 10 bases fitting TRBD1. The CDR3 is 15 residues long. Germline values: CDR1 SNHLY, CDR2 FYNNEI. Unmatched junction bases numbered 6, after V lost 9 bases and J lost 1 base. CDR3 sequence reads: CASSGTGVSGNTIYF. Written as DNA, the CDR3 is TGTGCCAGTTCCGGGACAGGGGTATCTGGAAACACCATATATTTT.

This clonotype is labeled medium-sized. The chain uses TRBV28 and TRBJ1-4; no clear D gene. V dropped 3 bases and J dropped 4 bases, with 9 bases sitting between them. The CDR3 has 14 amino acids. Germline V gene sequence: CDR1 MDHEN, CDR2 SYDVKM. The DNA for the CDR3 is TGTGCCAGCAGTTTTTTACGGGGTAATGAAAAACTGTTTTTT. Translating gives CASSFLRGNEKLFF. Full variable domain (remainder filled in from reference TRBV28 and TRBJ1-4): DVKVTQSSRYLVKRTGEKVFLECVQDMDHENMFWYRQDPGLGLRLIYFSYDVKMKEKGDIPEGYSVSREKKERFSLILESASTNQTSMYLCASSFLRGNEKLFFGSGTQLSVL.